The rows below give T cell receptor beta chains drawn from one sample of a study of shared clonotypes between healthy human individuals. Only in-frame clones appear in the TCRdb table, and some are missing; sequencing was by immunoSEQ multiplex PCR. Of just over 2,000,000 clones listed, approximately 94% were seen once; the top ten hold 0.9% to 1.4%. Sequencing was performed on naive CD8+ T cells sorted from blood. Every receptor here comes from a man younger than 35 in good health. Each CDR3 is given with its conserved first and last residue. Fields, in order: V gene, D gene, clone size, J gene, CDR3 protein, CDR3 DNA. A D gene is named only where the DNA matches it firmly. Size is omitted from some rows. Given values are once, few, many or a class for expanded clones.

TRBV27	TRBD1	NA	TRBJ2-5	CASKGQGIGGETQYF	TGTGCCAGCAAGGGACAGGGGATAGGAGGAGAGACCCAGTACTTC
TRBV13	TRBD1	NA	TRBJ2-1	CASERGGNNEQFF	TGTGCCAGCGAGAGAGGGGGCAACAATGAGCAGTTCTTC
TRBV18	NA	NA	TRBJ1-1	CASSPNLHSNTEAFF	TGTGCCAGCTCACCAAACCTACATTCGAACACTGAAGCTTTCTTT
TRBV27	TRBD1	NA	TRBJ1-2	CASSSMQGAYNYGYTF	TGTGCCAGCAGCTCAATGCAGGGGGCCTATAACTATGGCTACACCTTC
TRBV4-3	NA	once	TRBJ1-1	CASSQGGAEAFF	TGCGCCAGCAGCCAAGGGGGAGCAGAAGCTTTCTTT
TRBV4-1	NA	NA	TRBJ2-5	CASSSRAGETQYF	TGCGCCAGCAGCTCCCGGGCTGGAGAGACCCAGTACTTC
TRBV6-1	NA	once	TRBJ1-6	CASSEAFSVISPLHF	TGTGCCAGCAGTGAAGCGTTTTCAGTCATCTCACCCCTCCACTTT
TRBV2	NA	NA	TRBJ1-1	CASSEGRVGYTEAFF	TGTGCCAGCAGTGAAGGGAGGGTAGGTTACACTGAAGCTTTCTTT
TRBV27	NA	NA	TRBJ2-1	CASSSRQGRGNEQFF	TGTGCCAGCAGTTCGAGACAGGGGAGGGGAAATGAGCAGTTCTTC
TRBV10-2	TRBD2	NA	TRBJ2-1	CASRGLAGVHEQFF	TGCGCCAGCAGGGGACTAGCGGGAGTTCATGAGCAGTTCTTC
TRBV27	NA	NA	TRBJ2-7	CASSLFPGGQVYEQYF	TGTGCCAGCAGTTTATTCCCGGGGGGCCAGGTCTACGAGCAGTACTTC
TRBV2	NA	NA	TRBJ2-3	CASRDYTDTQYF	TGTGCCAGCAGGGACTATACAGATACGCAGTATTTT
TRBV27	NA	NA	TRBJ2-1	CASHPARGRYNEQFF	TGTGCCAGCCATCCAGCCCGGGGACGCTACAATGAGCAGTTCTTC
TRBV5-6	TRBD1	NA	TRBJ2-1	CASSIEDREVYPYNEQFF	TGTGCCAGCAGCATAGAAGACAGGGAAGTTTACCCTTACAATGAGCAGTTCTTC
TRBV6-5	TRBD1	once	TRBJ1-5	CASSSTGGDSNQPQHF	TGTGCCAGCAGTTCCACAGGGGGCGATAGCAATCAGCCCCAGCATTTT
TRBV6-5	TRBD1	once	TRBJ1-1	CASRMGQGATEAFF	TGTGCCAGCAGGATGGGACAGGGGGCCACTGAAGCTTTCTTT
TRBV4-3	TRBD2	NA	TRBJ2-7	CASSQARGGVYEQYF	TGCGCCAGCAGCCAAGCCCGCGGGGGGGTCTACGAGCAGTACTTC
TRBV11-2	NA	NA	TRBJ2-5	CASSFASLGAQYF	TGTGCCAGCAGCTTTGCGTCCTTGGGGGCCCAGTACTTC
TRBV10-1	NA	NA	TRBJ2-3	CASSEVGSGTSTDTQYF	TGCGCCAGCAGTGAAGTAGGGAGCGGAACTAGCACAGATACGCAGTATTTT
TRBV30	NA	NA	TRBJ1-6	CAWTSEGGSPLHF	TGTGCCTGGACCTCCGAAGGGGGTTCACCCCTCCACTTT
TRBV4-3	TRBD2	NA	TRBJ2-3	CASSQDGAGAHTDTQYF	TGCGCCAGCAGCCAAGATGGTGCGGGAGCACACACAGATACGCAGTATTTT
TRBV19	TRBD1	NA	TRBJ1-1	CASRDRGTEAFF	TGTGCCAGTAGGGACAGGGGGACTGAAGCTTTCTTT
TRBV4-3	NA	NA	TRBJ2-1	CASSQYWGNEQFF	TGCGCCAGCAGCCAATATTGGGGTAATGAGCAGTTCTTC
TRBV6-1	NA	NA	TRBJ2-7	CASSPRGVSYEQYF	TGTGCCAGCAGTCCCCGTGGAGTCTCCTACGAGCAGTACTTC
TRBV7-6	NA	few	TRBJ1-2	CASSLAGAASYGYTF	TGTGCCAGCAGCTTAGCAGGTGCCGCGAGCTATGGCTACACCTTC
TRBV30	NA	NA	TRBJ2-3	CAHLGETDTQYF	TGTGCCCACCTAGGGGAGACAGATACGCAGTATTTT
TRBV5-1	NA	once	TRBJ1-2	CASMRTAKGGYTF	TGCGCCAGCATGAGGACGGCAAAAGGAGGCTACACCTTC
TRBV5-6	NA	NA	TRBJ2-4	CASSLGVNIQYF	TGTGCCAGCAGCTTGGGGGTAAACATTCAGTACTTC
TRBV11-1	NA	NA	TRBJ1-4	CASSFGRNNEKLFF	TGTGCCAGCAGCTTTGGACGGAATAATGAAAAACTGTTTTTT
TRBV6-5	TRBD1	NA	TRBJ2-7	CASSPPTTGLYEQYF	TGTGCCAGCAGTCCCCCGACGACAGGGCTCTACGAGCAGTACTTC
TRBV13	TRBD1	NA	TRBJ2-7	CASSRRDSDYEQYF	TGTGCCAGCAGCCGTAGGGACAGCGACTACGAGCAGTACTTC
TRBV6-1	TRBD2	NA	TRBJ2-7	CASSLGTSGTYEQYF	TGTGCCAGCAGCCTCGGGACTAGCGGGACCTACGAGCAGTACTTC
TRBV7-9	NA	NA	TRBJ2-5	CASSVPSYQETQYF	TGTGCCAGCAGCGTTCCCTCCTATCAAGAGACCCAGTACTTC
TRBV7-8	NA	NA	TRBJ2-5	CASSYRGPHQETQYF	TGTGCCAGCAGCTATCGGGGGCCGCATCAAGAGACCCAGTACTTC
TRBV11-3	NA	NA	TRBJ2-1	CASSLDLASYNEQFF	TGTGCCAGCAGCTTAGATCTCGCGTCCTACAATGAGCAGTTCTTC
TRBV19	NA	NA	TRBJ2-1	CGCGVWNEQFF	TGTGGTTGCGGGGTTTGGAATGAGCAGTTCTTC
TRBV28	NA	NA	TRBJ1-1	CASSRHRREMNTEAFF	TGTGCCAGCAGTCGTCACCGGAGGGAGATGAACACTGAAGCTTTCTTT
TRBV18	TRBD1	NA	TRBJ2-7	CASSADRGYEQYF	TGTGCCAGCTCAGCAGACAGGGGTTACGAGCAGTACTTC
TRBV29-1	NA	NA	TRBJ2-7	CSVDGDSYEQYF	TGCAGCGTTGACGGGGACTCCTACGAGCAGTACTTC
TRBV2	NA	NA	TRBJ2-3	CASSEAGTDTQYF	TGTGCCAGCAGTGAAGCGGGGACAGATACGCAGTATTTT
TRBV13	NA	NA	TRBJ2-7	CASSLGRRYEQYF	TGTGCCAGCAGCTTAGGCCGGAGATACGAGCAGTACTTC
TRBV7-3	NA	NA	TRBJ2-3	CASSDIGEDTQYF	TGTGCCAGCAGCGACATCGGGGAGGATACGCAGTATTTT
TRBV5-1	TRBD1	NA	TRBJ1-2	CASSPGTGNGYTF	TGCGCCAGCAGCCCCGGGACAGGGAATGGCTACACCTTC
TRBV28	TRBD1	NA	TRBJ2-7	CASSQRQGTVYEQYF	TGTGCCAGCAGTCAGAGACAGGGGACCGTCTACGAGCAGTACTTC